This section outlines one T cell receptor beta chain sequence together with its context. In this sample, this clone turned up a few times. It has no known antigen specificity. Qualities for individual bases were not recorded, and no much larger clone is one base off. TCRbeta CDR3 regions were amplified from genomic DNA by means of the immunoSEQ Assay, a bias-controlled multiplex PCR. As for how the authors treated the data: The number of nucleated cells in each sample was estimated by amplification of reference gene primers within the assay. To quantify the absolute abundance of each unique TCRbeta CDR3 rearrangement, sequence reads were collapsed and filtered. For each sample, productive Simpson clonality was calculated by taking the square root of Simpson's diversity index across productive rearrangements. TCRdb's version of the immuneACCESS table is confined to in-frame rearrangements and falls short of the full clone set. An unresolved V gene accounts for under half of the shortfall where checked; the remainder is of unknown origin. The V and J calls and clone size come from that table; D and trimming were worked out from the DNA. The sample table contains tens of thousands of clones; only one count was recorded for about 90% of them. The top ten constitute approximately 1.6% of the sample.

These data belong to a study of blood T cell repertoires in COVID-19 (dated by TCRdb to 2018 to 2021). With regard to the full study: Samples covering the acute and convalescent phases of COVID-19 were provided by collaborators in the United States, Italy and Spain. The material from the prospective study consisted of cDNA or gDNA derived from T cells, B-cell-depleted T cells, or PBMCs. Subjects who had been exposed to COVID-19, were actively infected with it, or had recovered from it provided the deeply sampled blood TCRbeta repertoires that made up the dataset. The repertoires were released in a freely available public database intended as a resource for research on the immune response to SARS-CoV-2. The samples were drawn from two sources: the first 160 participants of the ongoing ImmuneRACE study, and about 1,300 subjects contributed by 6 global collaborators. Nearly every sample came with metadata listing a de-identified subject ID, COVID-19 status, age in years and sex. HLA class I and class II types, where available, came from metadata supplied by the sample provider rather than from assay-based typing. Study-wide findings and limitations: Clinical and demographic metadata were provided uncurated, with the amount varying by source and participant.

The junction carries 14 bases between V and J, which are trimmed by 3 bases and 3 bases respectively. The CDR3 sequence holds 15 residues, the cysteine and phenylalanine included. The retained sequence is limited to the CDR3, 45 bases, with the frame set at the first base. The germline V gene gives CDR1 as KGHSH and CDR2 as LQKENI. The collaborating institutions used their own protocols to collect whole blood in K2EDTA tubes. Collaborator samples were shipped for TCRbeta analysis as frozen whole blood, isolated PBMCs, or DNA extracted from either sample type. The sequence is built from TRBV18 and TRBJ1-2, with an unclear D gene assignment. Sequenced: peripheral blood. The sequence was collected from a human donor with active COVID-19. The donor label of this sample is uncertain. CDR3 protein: CASSPSLRRDYGYTF. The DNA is TGTGCCAGCTCACCTTCCCTGCGGAGGGACTATGGCTACACCTTC.